The 32 T cell receptor beta chains reported below all come from one sample, sequenced in a study of blood T cells in healthy people across ages. The authors ran a second PCR of roughly 6 to 12 cycles using a sample-barcoded 5' primer and a J-beta primer mix. Using its own MiXCR run on the 5' RACE reads, TCRdb lists one record per CDR3 protein. The table has around 850,000 distinct CDR3 sequences, roughly 35% seen once. Sequencing was done on a sample of blood. The origin of the receptors is a man aged 18-30 years in good health.

V and J are TRBV12-3 or TRBV12-4 and TRBJ1-2; 10 bases align to TRBD1. The CDR3 has 15 amino acids. V dropped 5 bases and J dropped 5; count of bases not matched to a gene: 8. In DNA, the CDR3 is TGTGCCAGCAGTCCTAGACAGGGGGCATGGTATGGCTACACCTTC. This codes for CASSPRQGAWYGYTF.

V is TRBV10-3 and J is TRBJ2-5; a possible D gene is TRBD1 (6 bases). V was clipped by 0 bases and J by 1 base, with 15 bases between them. The length of the CDR3 is 17 residues. Germline V gene sequence: CDR1 ENHRY, CDR2 SYGVKD. The CDR3 bases are TGTGCCATCAGTGAGTCCCAGGGGCAGGCGAGCCAAGAGACCCAGTACTTC. It yields the protein CAISESQGQASQETQYF.

This clonotype was found a few times. The chain combines TRBV20-1 with TRBJ1-5; D possibly corresponds to TRBD1 (5 bases). Trimming pared 4 bases from V and 5 bases from J, leaving 18 bases between. Germline CDR1 DFQATT, CDR2 SNEGSKA (reference sequence). The CDR3 totals 15 residues. The CDR3 sequence: CSAMGEGRVYQPQHF. The CDR3 DNA follows: TGCAGTGCTATGGGGGAGGGAAGGGTTTATCAGCCCCAGCATTTT.

In regard to this clonotype: Germline is not matched at one junction end, which may reflect a read error. The gene calls are TRBV5-1 and TRBJ2-5; no clear D gene. Per the germline V gene, CDR1 is SGHRS and CDR2 is YFSETQ. The CDR3 is 14 residues long. CDR3: CASSLTGLEEAQYF. The CDR3 region has the DNA TGCGCCAGCAGCTTGACTGGGCTAGAAGAGGCCCAGTACTTC.

Comment on this clonotype: A much larger clone lies a single base off, so this may be a read error. The chain joins TRBV7-2 to TRBJ1-2, with D unresolved. The CDR3 runs to 14 residues. Germline values: CDR1 SGHTA, CDR2 FQGNSA. The CDR3, as DNA: TGTGCCAGCATCTTAGGCCATCTTAACTATGGCTACACCTTC. It encodes CASILGHLNYGYTF.

V and J are TRBV20-1 and TRBJ1-4; no clear D gene. V lost 6 bases, J lost 0 bases, and 20 bases lay in between. The CDR3 spans 17 residues. From germline, CDR1 is DFQATT and CDR2 SNEGSKA (reference sequence). The DNA of the CDR3 is TGCAGTGCCCGCGCCGGGCCAGACGAAGCAACTAATGAAAAACTGTTTTTT. It specifies CSARAGPDEATNEKLFF.

The V and J genes are TRBV4-1 and TRBJ1-2, with 7 bases matching TRBD1. V shed 4 bases, J shed 2 bases, and the junction held 7 bases outside the gene matches. CDR3 length: 15 amino acids. Per germline, CDR1 MGHRA and CDR2 YSYEKL. DNA of the CDR3: TGCGCCAGCAGCCGAACCGACAGGGCGAACTATGGCTACACCTTC. This gives the protein CASSRTDRANYGYTF.

The count of this clonotype is one. The rearrangement links TRBV12-3 or TRBV12-4 to TRBJ1-3; 11 bases are a match to TRBD1. The junction had 10 bases not matched to a gene; V was cut back by 5 bases and J by 4 bases. This CDR3 spans 17 amino acids. The CDR3 sequence: CASSTGQGAIRGNTIYF. The CDR3 DNA reads as TGTGCCAGCAGTACCGGACAGGGGGCAATAAGGGGAAACACCATATATTTT.

This clonotype was recorded a few times. V gene TRBV5-1 combines with J gene TRBJ2-1; TRBD2 might be the D (6 bases). Looked up from germline, CDR1 is SGHRS and CDR2 is YFSETQ. The CDR3 is 16 amino acids. Trimming pared 4 bases from V and 5 bases from J, leaving 19 bases between. CDR3 residues: CASSLTPGLPHNEQFF. CDR3 in DNA: TGCGCCAGCAGCCTTACACCGGGACTGCCGCACAATGAGCAGTTCTTC.

The CDR3, as DNA: TGTGCCAGCAGCACCGGGACCCTCTACAATGAGCAGTTCTTC. This codes for CASSTGTLYNEQFF. The chain uses TRBV9 and TRBJ2-1; D tentatively reads TRBD1 or TRBD2 (5 bases each). The V end was cut by 4 bases, the J end by 3 bases, with 11 bases between. CDR1 SGDLS and CDR2 YYNGEE come from the germline V gene. This CDR3 has 14 residues.

A few counts support this clonotype. V and J are TRBV27 and TRBJ1-2; D is possibly TRBD1 (5 bases). The germline V gene encodes CDR1 MNHEY and CDR2 SMNVEV (reference sequence). Trimming removed 7 bases at V and 8 bases at J, with 11 bases between. The CDR3 is 11 residues long. In DNA, the CDR3 is TGTGCCAGCATCTACTGGGGGGGCTACACCTTC. Protein sequence: CASIYWGGYTF.

The rearrangement uses TRBV10-2 and TRBJ2-4; D is undetermined. Per germline, CDR1 WSHSY and CDR2 SAAADI. This CDR3 is built from 13 residues. V lost 8 bases and J 2 bases, leaving 10 bases between the germline ends. For the CDR3, the DNA is TGCGCCAGCCTACCGGGTACCAAAAACATTCAGTACTTC. Translated, it gives CASLPGTKNIQYF.

V usage is TRBV7-9 and J usage is TRBJ2-5, with D possibly matching TRBD1 (6 bases). The DNA matches TRBJ2-1 better at its end, which makes the J call doubtful. Germline loops: CDR1 SEHNR, CDR2 FQNEAQ (reference sequence). The CDR3 extends over 15 amino acids. The CDR3 bases are TGTGCCAGCAGCTTAGTTCGGGACACCCAAGAGACCCAGTTCTTC. This translates into CASSLVRDTQETQFF.

In the case of this clonotype: A clone one base away is much larger, so this may be a read error. The V gene is TRBV7-2, the J gene TRBJ2-1, with 8 bases aligning to TRBD2. The CDR3 is made up of 15 amino acids. Germline V gene sequence: CDR1 SGHTA, CDR2 FQGNSA. V shed 5 bases, J shed 7 bases, and the junction held 10 bases outside the gene matches. The CDR3 region has the DNA TGTGCCAGCAGCCGCCGGGAGGGTTTGATAAATGAGCAGTTCTTC. Its translation is CASSRREGLINEQFF.

With respect to this clonotype: A clone one base away is much larger, so this may be a read error. V and J are TRBV12-3 or TRBV12-4 and TRBJ2-5; 7 nucleotides align to TRBD2. Trimming cost V 7 bases and J 11 bases; bases outside gene matches: 19. This CDR3 contains 15 residues. CDR3: CASTPGGLSYNEQYF. The CDR3 DNA sequence: TGTGCCAGCACCCCGGGGGGTTTATCCTACAATGAGCAGTACTTC.

This chain joins TRBV4-2 and TRBJ1-1, with D perhaps matching TRBD1 (5 bases). The CDR3 totals 15 residues. V shed 1 base and J shed 1 base, with 10 bases lying between them. From germline, CDR1 is LGHNA and CDR2 YNFKEQ. The CDR3 bases are TGTGCCAGCAGCCAAGCCCAGGGCCAGAACACTGAAGCTTTCTTT. Protein: CASSQAQGQNTEAFF.

The V gene is TRBV27, the J gene TRBJ2-1; possibly TRBD1 or TRBD2 for D (5 bases each). Germline V gene sequence: CDR1 MNHEY, CDR2 SMNVEV (reference sequence). The CDR3 consists of 14 residues. The germline V and J ends were trimmed by 1 base and 8 bases, with 12 bases remaining between them. In DNA form, the CDR3 reads TGTGCCAGCAGTTTATTGGGGGATCTCGATGAGCAGTTCTTC. Protein product: CASSLLGDLDEQFF.

This clonotype was seen at least ten times. The chain carries TRBV29-1 and TRBJ2-5; D is uncertain. Germline V gene sequence: CDR1 SQVTM, CDR2 ANQGSEA. The CDR3 loop spans 11 amino acids. The germline V and J ends were trimmed by 0 bases and 5 bases, with 4 bases remaining between them. The CDR3 DNA reads as TGCAGCGTTGAAGAGGGGGAGACCCAGTACTTC. Residues: CSVEEGETQYF.

This clonotype showed up just once. The chain is built from TRBV14 and TRBJ2-5; TRBD2 matches at 13 bases. Germline assignment: CDR1 SGHDN and CDR2 FVKESK. V was clipped by 1 base and J by 2 bases; unmatched bases: 7. The CDR3 has 18 residues. DNA of the CDR3: TGTGCCAGCAGCCAAGGCTCCGGGACTAGCGGGGAGCAAGAGACCCAGTACTTC. Its protein is CASSQGSGTSGEQETQYF. The whole variable domain, remainder taken from reference TRBV14 and TRBJ2-5, is EAGVTQFPSHSVIEKGQTVTLRCDPISGHDNLYWYRRVMGKEIKFLLHFVKESKQDESGMPNNRFLAERTGGTYSTLKVQPAELEDSGVYFCASSQGSGTSGEQETQYFGPGTRLLVL.

The chain carries TRBV4-3 and TRBJ1-1, with 8 bases aligning to TRBD1. V shed 4 bases, J shed 5 bases, and the junction held 6 bases outside the gene matches. The CDR3 totals 14 residues. CDR1 LGHNA and CDR2 YSLEER come from the germline V gene. As DNA, the CDR3 is TGCGCCAGCAGCCGGGGGACAGGATGGACTGAAGCTTTCTTT. Residues: CASSRGTGWTEAFF.

This clonotype has ten or more counts. This chain joins TRBV5-1 and TRBJ1-2, with 9 bases lining up with TRBD1. V was clipped by 3 bases and J by 3 bases; unmatched bases: 6. Germline V gives CDR1 SGHRS, CDR2 YFSETQ. The CDR3 sequence is 15 residues long. CDR3 nucleotides: TGCGCCAGCAGCTGGGGACAGGGAGATTACTATGGCTACACCTTC. Encoded protein: CASSWGQGDYYGYTF.

V and J are TRBV7-6 and TRBJ2-2; TRBD1 matches at 7 bases. CDR1 is SGHVS, CDR2 FNYEAQ, per germline. This CDR3 is built from 15 residues. V lost 5 bases and J lost 3; bases outside the gene matches: 6. This CDR3 is CASSATGQDTGELFF. The CDR3 region has the DNA TGTGCCAGCAGCGCGACAGGGCAGGACACCGGGGAGCTGTTTTTT.

As regards this clonotype: This may stem from a read error, because a much larger clone lies one nucleotide away. The V and J genes are TRBV10-3 and TRBJ2-7; 8 bases match TRBD1. The CDR3 is 15 residues long. The germline V gene encodes CDR1 ENHRY and CDR2 SYGVKD. The V and J ends lost 8 bases and 1 base, in that order; junction bases with no gene match: 10. CDR3 amino acids: CAIQDRVRPSYEQYF. The DNA for the CDR3 is TGTGCCATCCAGGACAGGGTACGACCGTCCTACGAGCAGTACTTC.

The chain has TRBV12-3 or TRBV12-4 and TRBJ2-3; D gene ambiguous. The V and J ends lost 6 bases and 6 bases respectively, with 10 bases between them. This CDR3 is 12 amino acids long. The CDR3 loop is CASSHILDTQYF. The CDR3 nucleotides read TGTGCCAGCAGCCACATCTTGGATACGCAGTATTTT.

The chain employs TRBV9 and TRBJ2-5; perhaps D is TRBD1 or TRBD2 (6 bases each). Trimming removed 4 bases from V and 11 bases from J, with 27 bases in between. CDR1 is SGDLS and CDR2 is YYNGEE in the germline V gene. The CDR3 is 16 amino acids. The chain's CDR3 is CASSHGTTGGDNEQYF. CDR3 DNA: TGTGCCAGCAGCCATGGGACAACCGGAGGGGACAATGAGCAGTACTTC.

In this sample, this clonotype turned up a few times. The J gene is TRBJ1-5, the V gene TRBV20-1; D possibly corresponds to TRBD1 (6 bases). Per germline, CDR1 DFQATT and CDR2 SNEGSKA (reference sequence). V shed 4 bases and J shed 0 bases, with 13 bases lying between them. CDR3 length equals 15 residues. The CDR3 nucleotides read TGCAGTGCTACCGGATCAGGGGCTAGCAATCAGCCCCAGCATTTT. It encodes CSATGSGASNQPQHF.

This clonotype was observed a handful of times. The chain carries TRBV10-3 and TRBJ2-1; D ambiguous. Germline CDR1 is ENHRY and CDR2 is SYGVKD. The CDR3 totals 10 residues. Trimming shortened V by 10 bases and J by 9 bases, and 10 bases separated the two germline ends. The CDR3 DNA sequence: TGTGCCACCCATGACGGTGAGCAGTTCTTC. Translating gives CATHDGEQFF.

V is TRBV5-1 and J is TRBJ2-2; weak D call: TRBD1 (6 bases). Germline CDR1 SGHRS, CDR2 YFSETQ. The CDR3 totals 15 residues. V lost 8 bases and J lost 0, with 14 bases in between. CDR3: CASGQQSANTGELFF. The CDR3 DNA sequence: TGCGCCAGTGGACAGCAGAGCGCGAACACCGGGGAGCTGTTTTTT.

The gene calls are TRBV7-2 and TRBJ2-1; perhaps D is TRBD1 or TRBD2 (5 bases each). V was pared by 2 bases and J by 9 bases, with 14 bases between. CDR1 and CDR2 (germline): SGHTA, FQGNSA. CDR3 length equals 14 residues. The CDR3 spells CASSLSLGASEQFF. For the CDR3, the DNA is TGTGCCAGCAGCTTATCCCTCGGGGCCAGTGAGCAGTTCTTC.

V and J are TRBV20-1 and TRBJ2-7, with D unclear. The V end was cut by 3 bases, the J end by 10 bases, with 13 bases between. The CDR3 consists of 11 residues. Looked up from germline, CDR1 is DFQATT and CDR2 is SNEGSKA (reference sequence). The CDR3, as DNA: TGCAGTGCTAGGGTTTCGCAACCCCAGTACTTC. Amino acid sequence: CSARVSQPQYF.

This clonotype was seen just once. The chain carries TRBV12-3 or TRBV12-4 and TRBJ2-7; D may be TRBD1 (6 bases). The germline V and J ends were trimmed by 10 bases and 2 bases, with 18 bases remaining between them. The CDR3 has 14 residues. The CDR3 is CANRKAGDAYEQYF. For the CDR3, the DNA is TGTGCCAACAGAAAAGCAGGGGATGCCTACGAGCAGTACTTC.

In regard to this clonotype: A single base separates this from a much larger clone, so it may be a read error. The rearrangement joins TRBV27 to TRBJ1-2; D unclear. The CDR3 is 18 residues long. The germline V and J ends were trimmed by 5 bases and 3 bases, with 25 bases remaining between them. Germline V gene sequence: CDR1 MNHEY, CDR2 SMNVEV (reference sequence). The chain's CDR3 is CASSRKALSQRTHYGYTF. In nucleotides, the CDR3 is TGTGCCAGCAGTCGTAAGGCATTAAGTCAAAGGACCCACTATGGCTACACCTTC.